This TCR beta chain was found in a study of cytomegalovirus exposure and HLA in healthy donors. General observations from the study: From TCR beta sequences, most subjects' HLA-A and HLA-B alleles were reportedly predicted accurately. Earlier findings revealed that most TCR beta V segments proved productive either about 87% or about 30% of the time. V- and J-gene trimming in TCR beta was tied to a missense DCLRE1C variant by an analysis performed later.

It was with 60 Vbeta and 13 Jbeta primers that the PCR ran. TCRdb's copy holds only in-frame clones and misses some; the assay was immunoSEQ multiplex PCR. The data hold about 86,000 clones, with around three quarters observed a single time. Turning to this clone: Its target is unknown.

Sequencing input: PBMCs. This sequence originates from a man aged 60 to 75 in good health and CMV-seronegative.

CDR3 loop: CASSLAGLTGDYGYTF. In DNA, the CDR3 is TGCGCCAGCAGCTTGGCCGGCCTTACGGGGGACTATGGCTACACCTTC. This rearrangement joins TRBV5-1 to TRBJ1-2; possibly TRBD1 for D (5 bases). Trimming removed 0 bases at V and 3 bases at J, with 15 bases between. The CDR3 consists of 16 residues. CDR1 is SGHRS and CDR2 is YFSETQ in the germline V gene.